These 11 T cell receptor beta chains were all obtained from the same sample, sequenced in a study of blood T cell repertoires in COVID-19. Produced via immunoSEQ multiplex PCR; TCRdb's table is partial and in-frame only. Of over 400,000 clones detected, around 86% appear once; the ten largest clones hold more than 1.4%. The sequenced sample was peripheral blood. Source of these receptors: a young woman with active or convalescent COVID-19.

The chain carries TRBV27 and TRBJ2-1; D unclear. This CDR3 comprises 11 residues. V dropped 6 bases and J dropped 9 bases, with 9 bases sitting between them. CDR1 and CDR2 from the germline V gene are MNHEY and SMNVEV (reference sequence). The CDR3 nucleotides are TGTGCCAGCAGCCGGTTTCGTGAGCAGTTCTTC. Residues: CASSRFREQFF.

The J gene is TRBJ2-7, the V gene TRBV7-9, with D perhaps TRBD2 (6 bases). Germline CDR1 reads SEHNR; CDR2 reads FQNEAQ (reference sequence). The CDR3 contains 13 residues. V shed 5 bases and J shed 7 bases, with 15 bases lying between them. For the CDR3, the DNA is TGTGCCAGCAGCATTATTGTGGGGGGAGAGCAGTACTTC. Protein sequence: CASSIIVGGEQYF. The whole variable domain, remainder taken from reference TRBV7-9 and TRBJ2-7, is DTGVSQNPRHKITKRGQNVTFRCDPISEHNRLYWYRQTLGQGPEFLTYFQNEAQLEKSRLLSDRFSAERPKGSFSTLEIQRTEQGDSAMYLCASSIIVGGEQYFGPGTRLTVT.

This clone showed up just once. The rearrangement links TRBV19 to TRBJ1-1, with D tentatively TRBD1 (6 bases). The CDR3 is 15 residues long. Germline loops: CDR1 LNHDA, CDR2 SQIVND (reference sequence). Trimming removed 3 bases at V and 0 bases at J, with 11 bases between. The CDR3 sequence is CASSMEDSMNTEAFF. The CDR3 region has the DNA TGTGCCAGTAGTATGGAGGACAGCATGAACACTGAAGCTTTCTTT. The whole variable domain, remainder taken from reference TRBV19 and TRBJ1-1, is DGGITQSPKYLFRKEGQNVTLSCEQNLNHDAMYWYRQDPGQGLRLIYYSQIVNDFQKGDIAEGYSVSREKKESFPLTVTSAQKNPTAFYLCASSMEDSMNTEAFFGQGTRLTVV.

The chain has TRBV19 and TRBJ2-5; TRBD2 is a possible D gene (6 bases). The V and J ends lost 5 bases and 1 base respectively, with 14 bases between them. This CDR3 has 15 residues. The germline V gene encodes CDR1 LNHDA and CDR2 SQIVND (reference sequence). The CDR3 coding sequence is TGTGCCAGTAGTCCGTGGGGTAGCGGCCAAGAGACCCAGTACTTC. The encoded protein is CASSPWGSGQETQYF.

A note on this clone: The junction departs from the called germline gene at one end, perhaps through a read error. The rearrangement uses TRBV12-3 or TRBV12-4 and TRBJ1-1, with D unclear. CDR3 length: 13 amino acids. The CDR3, as DNA: TGTGCCAGCAGTTGGGTTTCGCGGGCAGGCGTTGTATTT. This sequence encodes CASSWVSRAGVVF.

The chain carries TRBV6-4 and TRBJ2-1, with D perhaps matching TRBD1 (5 bases). The CDR3 spans 14 residues. Germline CDR1 and CDR2: MRHNA and SNTAGT. Trimming shortened V by 5 bases and J by 8 bases, and 16 bases separated the two germline ends. CDR3 in amino acids: CASSPSTRVDEQFF. CDR3 in DNA: TGTGCCAGCAGTCCCTCGACCAGGGTAGATGAGCAGTTCTTC.

The rearrangement uses TRBV2 and TRBJ2-3; D is perhaps TRBD2 (6 bases). CDR1 and CDR2 (germline): SNHLY, FYNNEI. This CDR3 is 16 amino acids long. V lost 6 bases and J 2 bases, leaving 18 bases between the germline ends. Written as DNA, the CDR3 is TGTGCCAGCAGATTCGGGAGAAGTCCCCTCACAGATACGCAGTATTTT. Protein product: CASRFGRSPLTDTQYF. Full variable domain (outside the CDR3, taken from reference TRBV2 and TRBJ2-3): EPEVTQTPSHQVTQMGQEVILRCVPISNHLYFYWYRQILGQKVEFLVSFYNNEISEKSEIFDDQFSVERPDGSNFTLKIRSTKLEDSAMYFCASRFGRSPLTDTQYFGPGTRLTVL.

The table lists this clone with a count of one. The chain recombines TRBV3-1 (or the pseudogene TRBV3-2) with TRBJ1-2, with TRBD1 as a possible D gene (6 bases). Trimming cost V 1 base and J 6 bases, with 12 bases left between them. Germline V CDR1 and CDR2: LGHDT, YNNKEL (reference sequence). This CDR3 has 14 amino acids. CDR3 loop: CASSQAAGADGYTF. CDR3 DNA sequence: TGTGCCAGCAGCCAAGCAGCAGGGGCGGATGGCTACACCTTC.

V and J are TRBV10-3 and TRBJ1-5; perhaps TRBD1 as D (5 bases). CDR3 length: 18 residues. Trimming removed 3 bases from V and 3 bases from J, with 21 bases in between. The germline gives CDR1 ENHRY, CDR2 SYGVKD. CDR3 in DNA: TGTGCCATCAGTGATATATCAGGGCTCGTTGCTTTCAATCAGCCCCAGCATTTT. Protein sequence: CAISDISGLVAFNQPQHF.

The chain carries TRBV3-1 (or the pseudogene TRBV3-2) and TRBJ1-4; D is possibly TRBD1 (5 bases). From germline, CDR1 is LGHDT and CDR2 YNNKEL (reference sequence). The CDR3 totals 16 residues. The V end was cut by 6 bases, the J end by 7 bases, with 21 bases between. The CDR3 loop is CASSLRGWDLGEKLFF. CDR3 in DNA: TGTGCCAGCAGTCTACGGGGGTGGGACCTGGGTGAAAAACTGTTTTTT.

The V call is TRBV15, the J call TRBJ1-2, with 8 nucleotides matching TRBD1. Germline lookup yields CDR1 LNHNV and CDR2 YYDKDF (reference sequence). V lost 0 bases, J lost 6 bases, and 3 bases stayed unmatched. This CDR3 spans 14 amino acids. The CDR3 sequence is CATSRDLQGDGYTF. The CDR3 bases are TGTGCCACCAGCAGAGATCTACAGGGGGATGGCTACACCTTC.